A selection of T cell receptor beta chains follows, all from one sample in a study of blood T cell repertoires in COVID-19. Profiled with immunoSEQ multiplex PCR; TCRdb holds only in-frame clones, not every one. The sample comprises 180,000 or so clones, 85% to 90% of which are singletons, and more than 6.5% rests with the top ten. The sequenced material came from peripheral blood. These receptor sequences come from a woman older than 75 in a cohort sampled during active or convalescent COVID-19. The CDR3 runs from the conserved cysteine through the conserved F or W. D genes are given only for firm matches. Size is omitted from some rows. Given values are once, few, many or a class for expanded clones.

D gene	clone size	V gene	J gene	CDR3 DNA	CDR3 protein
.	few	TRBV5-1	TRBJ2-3	TGCGCCAGCAGCTTGGGGGACTTCCTCACAGATACGCAGTATTTT	CASSLGDFLTDTQYF
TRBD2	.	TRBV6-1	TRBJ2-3	TGTGCCAGCAGTGAAAACCTAGCGGGAGGGCCTGGGGGAGATACGCAGTATTTT	CASSENLAGGPGGDTQYF
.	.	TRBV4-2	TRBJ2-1	TGTGCCAGCAGCCAAGATAGGCTAGGTTCCTACAATGAGCAGTTCTTC	CASSQDRLGSYNEQFF
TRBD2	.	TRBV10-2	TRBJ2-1	TGCGCCAGCAGTGATTTTGCGGGGGGCCTAAATGAGCAGTTCTTC	CASSDFAGGLNEQFF
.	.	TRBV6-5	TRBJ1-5	TGTGCCAGCAGTTACTCGGGGGGAGAGAATCAGCCCCAGCATTTT	CASSYSGGENQPQHF
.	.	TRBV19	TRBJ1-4	TGTGCCAGTAGTATCTCGTTCGCGGCTAATGAAAAACTGTTTTTT	CASSISFAANEKLFF
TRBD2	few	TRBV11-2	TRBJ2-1	TGTGCCAGCAGCTTTAGCGGGAGGGCCTCCCATGAGCAGTTCTTC	CASSFSGRASHEQFF
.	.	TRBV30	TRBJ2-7	TGTGCCTGGAGTCCAATGACAGAGAAGCAGTACTTC	CAWSPMTEKQYF
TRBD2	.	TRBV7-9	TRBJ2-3	TGTGCCAGCAGCTTCCGACTAGCGGGAGGTTGGGCCACAGATACGCAGTATTTT	CASSFRLAGGWATDTQYF
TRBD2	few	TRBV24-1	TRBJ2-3	TGTGCCACCAGCCGACTAGCGGAACCCATGGATACGCAGTATTTT	CATSRLAEPMDTQYF
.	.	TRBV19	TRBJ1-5	TGTGCCAGTAGTAGGGCCGTAGGGGTACGCAATCAGCCCCAGCATTTT	CASSRAVGVRNQPQHF
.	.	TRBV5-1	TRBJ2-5	TGCGCCAGCAGCTTCGACAGCTCAGCAGGGACCCAGTACTTC	CASSFDSSAGTQYF
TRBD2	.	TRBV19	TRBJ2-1	TGTGCCAGTAGTAGGGGGCTCGGACTAGCGGGAGGGAATGAGCAGTTCTTC	CASSRGLGLAGGNEQFF
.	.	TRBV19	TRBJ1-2	TGTGCCAGTAGTATAGGAGCGGGAAACTATGGCTACACCTTC	CASSIGAGNYGYTF
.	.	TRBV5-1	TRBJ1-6	TGCGCCAGCAGCTTGGCAACAGGAACCAGGAGACCCCTCCACTTT	CASSLATGTRRPLHF
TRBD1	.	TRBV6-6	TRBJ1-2	TGTGCCAGCAGTTACGGTGACAGGGTGAAAGATGGCTACACCTTC	CASSYGDRVKDGYTF
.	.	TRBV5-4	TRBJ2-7	TGTGCCAGCAGCTTGGCCCCCGGGATTGGGTACAACGAGCAGTACTTC	CASSLAPGIGYNEQYF
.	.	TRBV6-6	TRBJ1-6	TGTGCCAGCAGTTTCTGGGACACAGATAATTCACCCCTCCACTTT	CASSFWDTDNSPLHF
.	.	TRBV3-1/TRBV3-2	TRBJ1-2	TGTGCCAGCAGCCTTGCAGTCAACTATGGCTACACCTTC	CASSLAVNYGYTF
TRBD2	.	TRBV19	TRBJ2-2	TGTGCCAGTAGTATTGCGGGGGTCCTGAACACCGGGGAGCTGTTTTTT	CASSIAGVLNTGELFF
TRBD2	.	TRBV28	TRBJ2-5	TGTGCCAGCAGTCCCTCCGGGACTACCGGGGAGACCCAGTACTTC	CASSPSGTTGETQYF
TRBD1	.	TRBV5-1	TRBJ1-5	TGCGCCAGCAGCGTTACAGGGGGCGATCAGCCCCAGCATTTT	CASSVTGGDQPQHF
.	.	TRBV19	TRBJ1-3	TGTGCCAGTAGTGGACAGATTGGAAACACCATATATTTT	CASSGQIGNTIYF
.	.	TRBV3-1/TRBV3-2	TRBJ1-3	TGTGCCAGCATCGAAGCCCGGGGGGGCACCATGTATTTT	CASIEARGGTMYF
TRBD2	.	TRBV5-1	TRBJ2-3	TGCGCCAGCAGCTGGGACTACACTAGCACAGATACGCAGTATTTT	CASSWDYTSTDTQYF
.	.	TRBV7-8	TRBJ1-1	TGTGCCAGCAGCTTAGTGGGAGGGGCGAACACTGAAGCTTTCTTT	CASSLVGGANTEAFF
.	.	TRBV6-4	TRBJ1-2	TGTGCCAGCAGTGCCGAAGGGGGAACGAACTATGGCTACACCTTC	CASSAEGGTNYGYTF
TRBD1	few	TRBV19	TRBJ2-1	TGTGCCAGTACCCCGGGACAGGCTAACTCCTACAATGAGCAGTTCTTC	CASTPGQANSYNEQFF
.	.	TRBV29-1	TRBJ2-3	TGCAGCGTTGAACAGGGTGGCACAGATACGCAGTATTTT	CSVEQGGTDTQYF
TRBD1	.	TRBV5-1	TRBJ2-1	TGCGCCAGCAGCTTAGGGACAGAAGTTTACAATGAGCAGTTCTTC	CASSLGTEVYNEQFF
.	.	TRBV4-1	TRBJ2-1	TGCGCCAGCAGCCAAGTCTTCAATGAGCAGTTCTTC	CASSQVFNEQFF
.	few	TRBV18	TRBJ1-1	TGTGCCAGCTCGCTGAGCCCGAGCGTTTCCAATGAAGCTTTCTTT	CASSLSPSVSNEAFF
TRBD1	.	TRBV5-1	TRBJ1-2	TGCGCCAGCAGGTCCCAGGGGGCGGATTCTGGCTACACCTTC	CASRSQGADSGYTF
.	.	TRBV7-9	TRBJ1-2	TGTGCCAGCACCAAAAACAGCCTATTGAACTATGGCTACACCTTC	CASTKNSLLNYGYTF
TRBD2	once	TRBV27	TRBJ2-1	TGTGCCAGCAGTTTCCTAGCGGGAGGGCCCTCTTACAATGAGCAGTTCTTC	CASSFLAGGPSYNEQFF
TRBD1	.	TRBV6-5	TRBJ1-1	TGTGCCACAGACCGGGACAGGGCTGGTAGCGCTGAAGCTTTCTTT	CATDRDRAGSAEAFF
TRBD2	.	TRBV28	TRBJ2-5	TGTGCCAGCAGCCGATCGGGGGGAGTAGAGACCCAGTACTTC	CASSRSGGVETQYF
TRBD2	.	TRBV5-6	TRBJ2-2	TGTGCCAGCAGAGGGACTAGCGATAACACCGGGGAGCTGTTTTTT	CASRGTSDNTGELFF
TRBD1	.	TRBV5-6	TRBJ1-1	TGTGCCAGCAGCTCGTACAGGGGCCGTTTGAACACTGAAGCTTTCTTT	CASSSYRGRLNTEAFF
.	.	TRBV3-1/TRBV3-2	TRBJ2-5	TGTGCCAGCAGCCAAACTCACCAAGAGACCCAGTACTTC	CASSQTHQETQYF